This entry concerns a single TCR beta chain. Documented time point: peripheral blood 6 weeks after treatment start. Patients each gave 1 to 8 samples, pretreatment and on-treatment. Generated by immunoSEQ multiplex PCR, the TCRdb table keeps only in-frame clones and is missing some. The table shows about 50,000 clones, with under 85% occurring only once. CDR3 length: 14 residues. V was trimmed by 7 bases and J by 2 bases, leaving 12 bases between them. The germline gives CDR1 LNHDA, CDR2 SQIVND (reference sequence). This entry belongs to a study of PD-L1 blockade in urothelial cancer. Study-level information: Between 0 and 3 chemotherapy regimens preceded treatment for each patient.

This sequence joins TRBV19 and TRBJ2-1; D not certain. The input for sequencing was PBMCs, taken around atezolizumab (anti-PD-L1) treatment. The origin of this receptor is a man in his forties or fifties with urothelial cancer. CDR3 in DNA: TGTGCCAGTAAACCTCCACAACCCTACAATGAGCAGTTCTTC. Its translation: CASKPPQPYNEQFF.